This T cell receptor (beta chain) was found in a study of T cells in women clearing cervical HPV infection. Study in general: Control women cleared a single incident HPV16 infection within 12 months. HLA type could not be excluded as a confounder.

TCRdb keeps only in-frame clones here, not all; method: immunoSEQ multiplex PCR. The sample's table shows fewer than 30,000 clones. As to this clone: No antigen is known for it.

Points from the study as a whole: CIN3+ cases had significantly higher TCR richness than controls; evenness did not differ. Cases and controls were distinguished at AUC roughly 0.83 by richness and V genes.

This receptor was identified in a woman between 18 and 70 years old with a cervical HPV16 infection that either progressed to CIN3+ or cleared (not recorded which). Material: blood buffy coat.

The CDR3 DNA, read in part, is TGTGCCATCAGTGAACCCCCGGGTAGCGGGGGGAAAGAGACC. It codes for CAISEPPGSGGKET. The complete CDR3 sequence is CAISEPPGSGGKETQYF. The gene calls are TRBV10-3 and TRBJ2-5; 10 bases agree with TRBD2. The CDR3 extends 3 residues past the end of the read, so its final part is completed from the germline J gene. V trimming: 3 bases; J trimming: 3 bases; junction bases outside the gene matches: 10. Germline CDR1 ENHRY, CDR2 SYGVKD. There are 17 residues in the CDR3.